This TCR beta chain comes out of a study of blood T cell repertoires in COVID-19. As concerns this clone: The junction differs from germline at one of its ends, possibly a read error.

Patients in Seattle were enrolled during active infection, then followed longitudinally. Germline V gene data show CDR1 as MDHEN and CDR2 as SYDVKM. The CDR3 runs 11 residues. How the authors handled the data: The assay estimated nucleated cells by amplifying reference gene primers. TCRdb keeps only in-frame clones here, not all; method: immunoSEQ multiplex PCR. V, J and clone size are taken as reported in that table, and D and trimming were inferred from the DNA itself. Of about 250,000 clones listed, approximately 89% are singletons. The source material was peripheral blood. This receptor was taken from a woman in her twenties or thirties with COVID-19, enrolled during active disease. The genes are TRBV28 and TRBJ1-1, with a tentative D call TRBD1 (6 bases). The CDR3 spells CASSFRTDEAF. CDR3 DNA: TGTGCCAGCAGTTTTAGGACAGATGAAGCTTTT.